The clone carrying this TCR beta chain showed up many times. Antigen unknown. The V gene lost 3 bases and the J gene lost 2 bases, with 10 bases spanning the gap. The CDR3 contains 14 residues. This record belongs to a study of regulatory T cells in long-lasting Graves disease. The study's findings and limits: Persistent disease exhibited a predilection for TRBV28, TRBJ1-2 and TRBJ2-5.

Indicated time point: newly diagnosed GD, antithyroid drugs for less than 3 months. Isolated PBMC RNA provided the starting material for the TCR library. In building TCR beta libraries, iRepertoire HTBI primers were used together with Arm-PCR of CDR3 regions. Original handling: Across the samples, identification revealed 55 to 80 TRBV and 12 to 15 TRBJ segments. Each CDR3 protein gets one entry after TCRdb re-called the multiplex PCR reads with MiXCR. The V and J calls, along with clone size, are taken from TCRdb and not from the paper's own processing. The table has some 220,000 distinct CDR3 sequences, less than 20% seen once; the top ten hold 12%. This sample also appeared in a second study, on T cells in Graves' hyperthyroidism and ophthalmopathy. From that study: Newly diagnosed hyperthyroidism patients aged 18 to 65 years had disease lasting under 2 months. The primer set for the first-round RT-PCR of the TCR CDR3 was HTBI.

The chain carries TRBV12-3 or TRBV12-4 and TRBJ2-5; D gene unclear. The TCR originated in a woman aged 25 to 39 with Graves disease. The specimen was peripheral blood mononuclear cells (PBMCs), collected at new diagnosis, from a patient treated with antithyroid drugs. CDR3 in DNA: TGTGCCAGCAGTTTGCCGGAGACTCAAGAGACCCAGTACTTC. Translation: CASSLPETQETQYF.